Detailed here is one T cell receptor (beta chain). This clone was seen only once. It has no known antigen specificity. The input lacks base qualities; no much larger clone sits a single base away. This specimen comes from a study of immune evolution from preneoplasia to lung adenocarcinoma (dated by TCRdb to the early 2020s). Regarding the complete study: HLA loss of heterozygosity was observed in roughly 6.8%, 16% and 36% of AIS, MIA and ADC lesions, respectively, and was not observed in any AAH lesions. The study combined immune gene expression, TCR sequencing and multiplex immunofluorescence to profile immune contexture across lung adenocarcinoma precursors and invasive adenocarcinoma. Resected precursor lesions (AAH, AIS, MIA) and invasive adenocarcinomas were compared with paired morphologically normal lung tissue. The sample size depended on which specimens were available, not on a prior power calculation. The immune data were integrated with whole exome sequencing and methylation data obtained from the same cohort of nodules. A total of under 60 patients with pulmonary nodules who underwent surgical resection were included in the overall cohort. A total of under 60 patients contributed TCR sequencing data. According to the study, around 110 samples went through TCR sequencing. POLYSOLVER was used to infer class I HLA alleles from exome data, and LOHHLA was used to detect allele-specific HLA loss.

Using the immunoSEQ hsTCRbeta Kit, TCR beta CDR3 regions were sequenced from DNA. The published analysis was carried out like this. The ImmunoSEQ Analyzer was used to analyse the TCR sequencing data. T cell clonality was defined as 1 minus Pielou's evenness, calculated on productive rearrangements. To measure T cell diversity, the inverse Simpson index was applied to productive templates. T cell density was TCR beta template counts normalized to usable DNA, estimated by amplifying and sequencing housekeeping genes. Two-sided Kruskal-Wallis tests were used to compare TCR metrics across histologic stages. In its TCRdb copy, this immuneACCESS table keeps in-frame sequences only and misses some clones. Where compared with another copy, unresolved V genes explain less than half of these, and the others have no known cause. V and J calls plus clone size are reproduced from that table; the DNA served to infer D and trimming. The sample yields about 26,000 clones; just under 75% were counted once. The top ten constitute 5.7% of the sample.

Findings and caveats that apply to the study as a whole: Clonality was highest in normal lung, while later-stage lesions appeared to show lower clonality but higher T cell density and diversity. The findings rested on association rather than direct causation, and larger cohorts with long-term follow-up and longitudinal biopsies were considered necessary. Because all patients were from Japan and China, applicability to Western populations was uncertain. Top T cell clone frequencies were highest in normal lung and appeared to decrease progressively from AAH through AIS, MIA and invasive adenocarcinoma. T cell clonality was highest in KRAS-mutant nodules compared with EGFR-mutant or double wild-type lesions.

The germline V gene (reference sequence) specifies MNHNY as CDR1 and SVGAGI as CDR2. The CDR3 runs 14 amino acids, cysteine and phenylalanine included. The CDR3 DNA has 42 bases and is translated from base 1. Trimming leaves V shorter by 8 bases and J shorter by 7 bases, with the junction holding 10 bases beyond the gene matches. Patients underwent resection in Japan or China between about 2014 and 2017. Two lung cancer pathologists independently confirmed the histologic diagnosis of each case on H&E slides. Premalignant or tumor cells were enriched for nucleic acid extraction by macro-dissection performed after pathologic assessment. The AllPrep DNA/RNA FFPE Kit was used to isolate DNA from FFPE tissue.

Sequenced sample: FFPE invasive lung adenocarcinoma tissue. Sample cell subset or site, as interpreted from the label and publication: frankly invasive lung adenocarcinoma (ADC). The chain links TRBV6-6 with TRBJ1-4, with 7 central nucleotides matching TRBD1. This sequence was found in a person aged 55-75 years with invasive lung adenocarcinoma. Some clones in this sample may be carry-over from other donors' samples. The CDR3 protein is CASRLGQDVEKLFF. The sequence in DNA is TGTGCCAGCCGTCTAGGACAGGATGTTGAAAAACTGTTTTTT.